This section outlines one T cell receptor (beta chain) sequence together with its context. Its target is not known. Germline assignment: CDR1 SGDLS and CDR2 YYNGEE. V was pared by 7 bases and J by 0 bases, with 14 bases between. This CDR3 spans 15 amino acids. The data were taken from a study of CD8 T cells in Susac syndrome. Study-wide points: The study recognized that the number of individuals in its TCR sequencing and HLA analysis was relatively small.

With random hexamers, reverse transcription was performed on about 0.45 to 1 ug of RNA. Coverage of TCR beta CDR3 amplification by immunoSEQ multiplex PCR extended to 54 Vbeta and 13 Jbeta. TCRdb passed the immunoSEQ multiplex PCR reads through MiXCR, listing each CDR3 protein once. The table records about 300,000 distinct CDR3 sequences, 89% of them present only once. The sequence derives from a human donor with multiple sclerosis. The chain combines TRBV9 with TRBJ1-3; a possible D gene is TRBD1 (5 bases). Specimen: CD8+ T cells from PBMCs. CDR3 in DNA: TGTGCCAGCGGGCCAGGGCGTTCCTCTGGAAACACCATATATTTT. This gives the protein CASGPGRSSGNTIYF.